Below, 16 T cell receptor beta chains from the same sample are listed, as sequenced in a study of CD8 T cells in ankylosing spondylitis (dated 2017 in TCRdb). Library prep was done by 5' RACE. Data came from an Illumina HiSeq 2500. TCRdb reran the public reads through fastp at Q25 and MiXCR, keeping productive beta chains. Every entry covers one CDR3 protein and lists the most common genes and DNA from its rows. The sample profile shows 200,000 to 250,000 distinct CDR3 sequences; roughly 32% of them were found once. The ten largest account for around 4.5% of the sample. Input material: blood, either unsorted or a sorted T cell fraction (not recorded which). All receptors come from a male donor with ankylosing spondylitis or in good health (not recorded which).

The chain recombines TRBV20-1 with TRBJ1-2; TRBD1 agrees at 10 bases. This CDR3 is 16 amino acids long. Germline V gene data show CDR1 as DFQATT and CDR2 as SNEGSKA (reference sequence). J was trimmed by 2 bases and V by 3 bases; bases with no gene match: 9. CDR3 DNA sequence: TGCAGTGCTAGTTCTCAGACAGGGGGCTACAACTATGGCTACACCTTC. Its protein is CSASSQTGGYNYGYTF.

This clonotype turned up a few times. The CDR3 region is CSALSQGNSPLHF. CDR3 in DNA: TGCAGTGCCCTCTCGCAGGGTAATTCACCCCTCCACTTT. The V call is TRBV20-1, the J call TRBJ1-6, with TRBD1 as a possible D gene (5 bases). Germline CDR1 reads DFQATT; CDR2 reads SNEGSKA (reference sequence). V lost 6 bases to trimming and J lost 6 bases, with 12 bases between them. The CDR3 consists of 13 residues.

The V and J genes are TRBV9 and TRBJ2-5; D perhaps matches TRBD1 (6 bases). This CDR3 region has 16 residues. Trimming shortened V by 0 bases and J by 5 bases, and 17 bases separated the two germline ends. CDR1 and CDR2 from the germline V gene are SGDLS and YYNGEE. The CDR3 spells CASSVAWGGGGETQYF. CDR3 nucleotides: TGTGCCAGCAGCGTAGCGTGGGGTGGGGGCGGGGAGACCCAGTACTTC.

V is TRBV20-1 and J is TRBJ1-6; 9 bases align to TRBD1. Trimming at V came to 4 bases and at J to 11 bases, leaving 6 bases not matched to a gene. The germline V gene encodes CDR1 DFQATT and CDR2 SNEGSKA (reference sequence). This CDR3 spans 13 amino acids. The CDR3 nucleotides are TGCAGTGCTAACAGGGGGCCGCGAACACCCCTCCACTTT. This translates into CSANRGPRTPLHF.

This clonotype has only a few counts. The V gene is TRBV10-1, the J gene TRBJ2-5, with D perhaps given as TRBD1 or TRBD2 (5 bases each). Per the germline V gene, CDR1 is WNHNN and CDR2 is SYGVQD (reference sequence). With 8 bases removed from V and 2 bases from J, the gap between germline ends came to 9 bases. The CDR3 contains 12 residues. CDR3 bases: TGCGCCAGCCCTGGGGGTCAAGAGACCCAGTACTTC. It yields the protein CASPGGQETQYF.

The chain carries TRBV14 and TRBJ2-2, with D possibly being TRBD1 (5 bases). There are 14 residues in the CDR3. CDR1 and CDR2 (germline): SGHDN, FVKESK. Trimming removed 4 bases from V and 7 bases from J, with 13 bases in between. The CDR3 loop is CASSRDRGFGELFF. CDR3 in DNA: TGTGCCAGCAGCCGCGATAGGGGTTTCGGGGAGCTGTTTTTT.

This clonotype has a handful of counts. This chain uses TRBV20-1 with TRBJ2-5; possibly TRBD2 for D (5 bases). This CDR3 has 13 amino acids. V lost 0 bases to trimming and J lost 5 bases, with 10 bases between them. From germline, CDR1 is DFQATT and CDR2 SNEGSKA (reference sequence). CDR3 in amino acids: CSARDIRRETQYF. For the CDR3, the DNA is TGCAGTGCTAGAGATATACGGAGGGAGACCCAGTACTTC.

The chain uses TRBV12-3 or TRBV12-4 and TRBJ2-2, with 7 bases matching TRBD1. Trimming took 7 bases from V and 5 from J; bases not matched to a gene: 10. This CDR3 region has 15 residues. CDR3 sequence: CASKAGTAITGELFF. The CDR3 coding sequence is TGTGCCAGCAAAGCAGGGACAGCCATTACCGGGGAGCTGTTTTTT.

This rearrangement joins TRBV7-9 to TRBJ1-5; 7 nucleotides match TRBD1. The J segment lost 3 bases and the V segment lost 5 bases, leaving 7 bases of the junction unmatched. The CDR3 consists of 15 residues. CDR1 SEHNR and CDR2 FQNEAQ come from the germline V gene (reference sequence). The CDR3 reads CASSVSGTVNQPQHF. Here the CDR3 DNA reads TGTGCCAGCAGCGTATCCGGGACAGTCAATCAGCCCCAGCATTTT.

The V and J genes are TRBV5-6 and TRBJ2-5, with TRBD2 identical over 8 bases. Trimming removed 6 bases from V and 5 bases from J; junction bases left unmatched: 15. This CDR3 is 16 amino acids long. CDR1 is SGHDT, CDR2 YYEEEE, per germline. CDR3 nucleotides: TGTGCCAGCAAGATAGTTGGGACTAGTGGTTTGGAGACCCAGTACTTC. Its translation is CASKIVGTSGLETQYF.

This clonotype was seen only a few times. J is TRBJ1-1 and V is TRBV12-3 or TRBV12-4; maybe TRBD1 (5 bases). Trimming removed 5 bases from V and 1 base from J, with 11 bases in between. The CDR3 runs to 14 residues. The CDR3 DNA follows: TGTGCCAGCAGTACGGGACGGAAGAACACTGAAGCTTTCTTT. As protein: CASSTGRKNTEAFF.

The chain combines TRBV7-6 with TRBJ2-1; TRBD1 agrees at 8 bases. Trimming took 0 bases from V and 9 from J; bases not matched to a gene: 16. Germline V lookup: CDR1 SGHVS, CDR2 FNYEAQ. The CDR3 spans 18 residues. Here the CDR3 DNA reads TGTGCCAGCAGCTTAGCCAAGACAGGGGCTACACTTGGGGCTGAGCAGTTCTTC. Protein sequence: CASSLAKTGATLGAEQFF.

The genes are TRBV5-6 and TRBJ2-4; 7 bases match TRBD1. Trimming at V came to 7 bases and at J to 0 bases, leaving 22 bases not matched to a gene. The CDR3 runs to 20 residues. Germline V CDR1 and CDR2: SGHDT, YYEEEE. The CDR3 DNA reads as TGTGCCAGCTTGGGGCGCCGTGGGGACAGCTGGGCCCTAGCCAAAAACATTCAGTACTTC. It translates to CASLGRRGDSWALAKNIQYF.

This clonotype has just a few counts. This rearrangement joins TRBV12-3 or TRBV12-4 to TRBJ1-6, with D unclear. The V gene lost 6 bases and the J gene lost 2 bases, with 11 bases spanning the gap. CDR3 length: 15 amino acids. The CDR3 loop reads CASSPRWAYNSPLHF. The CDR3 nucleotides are TGTGCCAGCAGCCCACGGTGGGCCTATAATTCACCCCTCCACTTT.

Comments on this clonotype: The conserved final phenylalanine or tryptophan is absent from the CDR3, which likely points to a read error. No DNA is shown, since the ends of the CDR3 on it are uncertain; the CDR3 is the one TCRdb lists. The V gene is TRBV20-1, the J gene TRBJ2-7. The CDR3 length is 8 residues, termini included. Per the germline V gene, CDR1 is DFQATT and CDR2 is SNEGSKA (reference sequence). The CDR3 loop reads CSVHPQAI.

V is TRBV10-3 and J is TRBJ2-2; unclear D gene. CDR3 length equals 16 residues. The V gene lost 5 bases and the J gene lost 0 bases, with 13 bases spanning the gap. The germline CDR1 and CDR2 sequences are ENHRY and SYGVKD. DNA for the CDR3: TGTGCCATCAGTTCCCAGCGCTTCGCGAACACCGGGGAGCTGTTTTTT. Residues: CAISSQRFANTGELFF.